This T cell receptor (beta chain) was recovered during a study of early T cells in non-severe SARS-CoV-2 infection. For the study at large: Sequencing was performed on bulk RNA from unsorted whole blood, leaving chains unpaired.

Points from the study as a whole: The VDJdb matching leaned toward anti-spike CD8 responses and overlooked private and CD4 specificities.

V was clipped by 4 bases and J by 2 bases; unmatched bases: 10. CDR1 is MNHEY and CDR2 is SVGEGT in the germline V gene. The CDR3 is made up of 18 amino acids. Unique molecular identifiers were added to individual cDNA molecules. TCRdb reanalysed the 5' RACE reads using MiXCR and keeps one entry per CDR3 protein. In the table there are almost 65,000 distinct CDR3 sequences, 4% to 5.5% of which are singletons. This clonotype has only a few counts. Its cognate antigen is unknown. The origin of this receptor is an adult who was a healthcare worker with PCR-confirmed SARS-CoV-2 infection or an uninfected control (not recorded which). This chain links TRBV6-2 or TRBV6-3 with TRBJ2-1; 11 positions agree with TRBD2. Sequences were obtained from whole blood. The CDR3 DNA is TGTGCCAGCAGTTCGGCTAGCGGGGGGATAGCGGCCTACAATGAGCAGTTCTTC. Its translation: CASSSASGGIAAYNEQFF.